Listed below are T cell receptor beta chains from one sample, sequenced in a study of radiotherapy plus CTLA-4 blockade in lung cancer. Measured with immunoSEQ multiplex PCR; TCRdb has only the in-frame clones, and not every one. Of tens of thousands of clones listed, approximately 80% were seen once; the top ten hold approximately 0.8%. The material sequenced was peripheral blood, taken from a patient treated with radiotherapy plus ipilimumab. The receptor source for this set is a human donor with non-small cell lung cancer who had stable disease on radiotherapy plus ipilimumab. Each CDR3 is given with its conserved first and last residue.

CDR3 protein,J gene,V gene
CASSQTLFADTQYF,TRBJ2-3,TRBV4-2
CASSRQGASTDTQYF,TRBJ2-3,TRBV6-1
CASSVSGRGPGETQYF,TRBJ2-5,TRBV11-2
CAISEGASGSLEQFF,TRBJ2-1,TRBV10-3
CAISESGTGPGNTIYF,TRBJ1-3,TRBV10-3
CASSLGPSGGSTEAFF,TRBJ1-1,TRBV7-6
CASSLSRTGQSNYGYTF,TRBJ1-2,TRBV5-1
CASSLGLGGFTDTQYF,TRBJ2-3,TRBV7-8
CASSVSGTHSYEQYF,NA,TRBV9
CASSPFDNEQFF,TRBJ2-1,TRBV7-8
CASSPEGDTQYF,TRBJ2-3,TRBV2
CASSLSGTDYNSPLHF,TRBJ1-6,TRBV4-2
CASSEQGNEKLFF,TRBJ1-4,TRBV18
CASSLGTVTNEKLFF,TRBJ1-4,TRBV7-9
CASSYSAGSNTEAFF,TRBJ1-1,TRBV6-6
CASIQGYRGLTDTQYF,TRBJ2-3,TRBV5-6
CASRVSGTGNEKLFF,TRBJ1-4,TRBV19
CASSPRQTTSYEQYF,TRBJ2-7,TRBV11-2
CASSIQTGGVNTGELFF,TRBJ2-2,TRBV9
CASSPNMPSYEQYF,TRBJ2-7,TRBV4-2
CASKRGLAGDEQYF,TRBJ2-7,TRBV5-6
CATTPGRGYPRSEQYF,TRBJ2-7,TRBV15
CASSIRQGQGNEQFF,TRBJ2-1,TRBV19
CASNLAGGNEQFF,TRBJ2-1,TRBV4-1
CASSRGTQGVPNEQFF,TRBJ2-1,TRBV5-1
CASSVAQNTEAFF,TRBJ1-1,TRBV9
CASSLVSDRRFSGANVLTF,TRBJ2-6,TRBV7-8
CASSQDRLALTYEQYF,TRBJ2-7,TRBV4-1
CASSLVAVGNYGYTF,TRBJ1-2,TRBV28
CASSLEQGLAEQYF,TRBJ2-7,TRBV7-2
CASSRGVAYEQYF,TRBJ2-7,TRBV5-4
CASSLERDDNEQYF,TRBJ2-7,TRBV5-1
CASSVEASGGPRNEQFF,TRBJ2-1,TRBV9
CASNRLDSGNQPQHF,TRBJ1-5,TRBV28
CASSTKTGTSGGFNEQFF,TRBJ2-1,TRBV18
CASSPRQVANEQFF,TRBJ2-1,TRBV27
CACRLAGSTDTQYF,TRBJ2-3,TRBV30
CASSFTGGVHQPQHF,TRBJ1-5,TRBV5-1
CASQGGYGDTQYF,TRBJ2-3,TRBV30
CASTLGTRTDTQYF,TRBJ2-3,TRBV5-8
CASSQVTGQGPYEQYF,TRBJ2-7,TRBV14
CASSQVGLAAYEQYF,TRBJ2-7,TRBV14
CASRRVGTSGLYEQYF,TRBJ2-7,TRBV5-5
CASTPQGVRSYEQYF,TRBJ2-7,TRBV28
CASSLDGTSTDTQYF,TRBJ2-3,TRBV7-9
CAWGNTEAFF,TRBJ1-1,TRBV30
CASSGTGSSNEQFF,TRBJ2-1,TRBV28
CASSLTSGAKQFF,TRBJ2-1,TRBV27
CASSLAVGTGELFF,TRBJ2-2,TRBV28
CASRAGQGYNEQFF,TRBJ2-1,TRBV6-5
CASRFTGVGVTEAFF,TRBJ1-1,TRBV28
CASSIRRSGDTDTQYF,TRBJ2-3,TRBV5-5
CAGSGTFTDTQYF,TRBJ2-3,TRBV6-1
CASSLNLATLSYEQYF,TRBJ2-7,TRBV28
CASGQGPYEQYF,TRBJ2-7,TRBV2
CASSDPGTDASTDTQYF,TRBJ2-3,TRBV2
CASSYKGRSGNTIYF,TRBJ1-3,TRBV6-5